This TCR beta chain was captured in a study of PD-1 blockade in classical Hodgkin lymphoma. The time point denotes: cycle 4 day 1 (C4D1), after six to seven weeks of nivolumab. Brentuximab vedotin exposure varied, and every patient relapsed after autologous stem cell transplantation. CD8+ T cell isolation from thawed PBMCs was performed by magnetic negative selection. Germline V lookup: CDR1 SGHRS, CDR2 YFSETQ. Trimming cost V 4 bases and J 10 bases; bases outside gene matches: 12. The CDR3 sequence is 16 residues long. Method: immunoSEQ multiplex PCR; TCRdb's copy keeps in-frame clones and lacks some. There are under 9,000 clones in the sample; roughly 80% occur only once, and about a quarter lies in the top ten.

The rearrangement uses TRBV5-1 and TRBJ2-1; 12 bases fit TRBD2. The material sequenced was CD8+ T cells from blood, taken before the fourth cycle of nivolumab. The clonotype comes from a human donor with classical Hodgkin lymphoma. The CDR3 sequence: CASSPEVTSGGIEQFF. CDR3 sequence (DNA): TGCGCCAGCAGCCCGGAAGTAACTAGCGGGGGGATAGAGCAGTTCTTC.